This T cell receptor (beta chain) appears in the sequencing data of a study of blood T cell repertoires in COVID-19. About the research overall: Sites in the United States, Italy and Spain provided acute and convalescent COVID-19 samples. T cells, B-cell-depleted T cells, or PBMCs provided the cDNA or gDNA that served as material.

Germline trimming cut 5 bases from V and 1 base from J; bases unmatched to any gene: 4. CDR1 LNHDA and CDR2 SQIVND come from the germline V gene (reference sequence). CDR3 length: 15 residues. In the source study's methods: Reference gene primer amplification gave nucleated cell count estimates. Method: immunoSEQ multiplex PCR; TCRdb's copy keeps in-frame clones and lacks some. V and J calls and clone size are given by that table; D and trimming were obtained from the DNA. Altogether tens of thousands of clones are present, 85% to 90% being singletons, with the ten largest covering 11%. Sequencing input: peripheral blood. V usage is TRBV19 and J usage is TRBJ2-2; 7 bases fit TRBD2. The sequence was collected from a man between 65 and 80 years old with active or convalescent COVID-19. The CDR3 DNA is TGTGCCAGTAGTCTAGCGGTTCGGAACACCGGGGAGCTGTTTTTT. Translated: CASSLAVRNTGELFF.